Presented here are 16 T cell receptor beta chains from one specimen sequenced in a study of blood T cell repertoires in COVID-19. The table came from immunoSEQ multiplex PCR; TCRdb's copy has only in-frame clones and leaves some out. This table has about 200,000 clones, about 82% appearing once. The sample was PBMCs or T cells enriched from blood (not recorded which). The receptors here all came from a middle-aged man with acute COVID-19.

This chain connects TRBV5-5 to TRBJ2-5, with D perhaps matching TRBD2 (6 bases). Looked up from germline, CDR1 is SGHKS and CDR2 is YYEKEE (reference sequence). This CDR3 is built from 16 residues. V was cut by 0 bases and J by 2 bases, with 14 bases left in between. CDR3 loop: CASSLVPGRGQETQYF. The CDR3 DNA sequence: TGTGCCAGCAGCTTGGTCCCCGGGAGAGGGCAAGAGACCCAGTACTTC.

In its sample, this clone was seen a few times. V is TRBV5-4 and J is TRBJ2-3; 10 bases map to TRBD2. Germline assignment: CDR1 SGHNT and CDR2 YYREEE (reference sequence). The CDR3 runs to 16 residues. Unmatched junction bases numbered 8, after V lost 4 bases and J lost 3 bases. CDR3 in amino acids: CASSRDLAGDTDTQYF. CDR3 DNA: TGTGCCAGCAGCAGGGACCTAGCGGGAGATACAGATACGCAGTATTTT.

V usage is TRBV21-1 and J usage is TRBJ2-4; the table gives TRBD2 as D, unverified against the DNA. TRBV21-1 is a pseudogene locus. CDR3 size: 16 residues. The chain's CDR3 is CASSKELAGMKNIQYF. In DNA, the CDR3 is TGTGCCAGCAGCAAAGAACTAGCGGGAATGAAAAACATTCAGTACTTC.

Points on this clone: This sample includes further DNA sequences coding for the same CDR3. This chain uses TRBV30 with TRBJ1-3; D is unresolved. Germline CDR1 reads GTSNPN; CDR2 reads SVGIG (reference sequence). Trimming took 0 bases from V and 0 from J, leaving 9 bases between them. CDR3 length: 15 amino acids. The CDR3 DNA reads as TGTGCCTGGAGTGTACGAGGGAACTCTGGAAACACCATATATTTT. It translates to CAWSVRGNSGNTIYF.

The chain employs TRBV28 and TRBJ2-5; 7 bases fit TRBD2. Looked up from germline, CDR1 is MDHEN and CDR2 is SYDVKM. The CDR3 is 14 amino acids. The V and J ends lost 4 bases and 14 bases, in that order; junction bases with no gene match: 16. The CDR3 DNA reads as TGTGCCAGCAGTTCCGGAACCGCGGGAGCACTTGACTACTTC. Its protein product is CASSSGTAGALDYF.

J is TRBJ1-1 and V is TRBV9; 11 positions agree with TRBD1. Trimming took 6 bases from V and 4 from J; bases not matched to a gene: 17. There are 18 residues in the CDR3. CDR1 is SGDLS, CDR2 YYNGEE, per germline. CDR3 sequence: CASNPHGGTGGSVTEAFF. CDR3 nucleotides: TGTGCCAGCAACCCCCACGGGGGGACAGGGGGTTCGGTCACTGAAGCTTTCTTT. The full variable domain, in which reference TRBV9 and TRBJ1-1 provide the parts outside the CDR3, is DSGVTQTPKHLITATGQRVTLRCSPRSGDLSVYWYQQSLDQGLQFLIQYYNGEERAKGNILERFSAQQFPDLHSELNLSSLELGDSALYFCASNPHGGTGGSVTEAFFGQGTRLTVV.

V usage is TRBV6-5 and J usage is TRBJ2-3, with D possibly being TRBD1 (6 bases). With 7 bases removed from V and 5 bases from J, the gap between germline ends came to 13 bases. The CDR3 contains 13 residues. Germline V gives CDR1 MNHEY, CDR2 SVGAGI. The CDR3 DNA reads TGTGCCAGCACCACGACCAGGGGAGATACGCAGTATTTT. This sequence encodes CASTTTRGDTQYF.

This chain connects TRBV29-1 to TRBJ2-3, with a weak D call TRBD1 (7 bases). Trimming pared 6 bases from V and 6 bases from J, leaving 13 bases between. The CDR3 has 12 amino acids. The germline V gene has CDR1 SQVTM and CDR2 ANQGSEA. The DNA for the CDR3 is TGCAGCGTGAGACAGGGAGGCGATACGCAGTATTTT. Amino acids: CSVRQGGDTQYF.

J is TRBJ1-1 and V is TRBV5-4; D is uncertain. V gave up 2 bases and J gave up 1 base, with 9 bases separating them. This CDR3 is built from 14 residues. Germline V lookup: CDR1 SGHNT, CDR2 YYREEE (reference sequence). Here the CDR3 DNA reads TGTGCCAGCAGCTTCCTGTCCTCGAACACTGAAGCTTTCTTT. Protein product: CASSFLSSNTEAFF.

The rearrangement joins TRBV25-1 to TRBJ2-5, with D possibly being TRBD1 (6 bases). In germline, CDR1 is MGHDK, CDR2 SYGVNS. V lost 6 bases and J lost 2, with 16 bases in between. The CDR3 contains 15 residues. This CDR3 reads CASRGWGQAQETQYF. As DNA, the CDR3 is TGTGCCAGCAGAGGGTGGGGGCAAGCACAAGAGACCCAGTACTTC.

The chain carries TRBV11-2 and TRBJ2-4; 9 nucleotides align to TRBD2. CDR3 size: 15 residues. V lost 4 bases, J lost 8 bases, and 9 bases stayed unmatched. In germline, CDR1 is SGHAT, CDR2 FQNNGV. Here the CDR3 reads CASSYRAGGVYIQYF. The CDR3 region has the DNA TGTGCCAGCAGCTACCGAGCGGGAGGCGTGTACATTCAGTACTTC.

The chain recombines TRBV3-1 (or the pseudogene TRBV3-2) with TRBJ1-1, with a possible D match to TRBD1 (5 bases). V shed 0 bases and J shed 6 bases, with 14 bases lying between them. The CDR3 contains 15 residues. The germline V gene has CDR1 LGHDT and CDR2 YNNKEL (reference sequence). The DNA of the CDR3 is TGTGCCAGCAGCCAAGAACTGCAGGGAAGTCCTGAAGCTTTCTTT. Translation: CASSQELQGSPEAFF.

V and J are TRBV9 and TRBJ2-1, with TRBD2 matching 13 bases. The germline V gene encodes CDR1 SGDLS and CDR2 YYNGEE. V gave up 5 bases and J gave up 0 bases; unmatched junction bases: 23. The CDR3 sequence is 23 residues long. The CDR3 spells CASSQNPGQGLTSGRNSYNEQFF. The CDR3 DNA sequence: TGTGCCAGCAGTCAAAACCCGGGACAGGGGCTGACTAGCGGGAGGAACTCCTACAATGAGCAGTTCTTC.

This sequence joins TRBV29-1 and TRBJ1-5; D gene unclear. Per germline, CDR1 SQVTM and CDR2 ANQGSEA. This CDR3 has 14 residues. The V end lost 4 bases, the J end lost 3 bases, and 13 bases lay between the germline ends. The CDR3 sequence: CSVVYGWANQPQHF. The CDR3 DNA sequence: TGCAGCGTTGTCTATGGATGGGCCAATCAGCCCCAGCATTTT.

The chain has TRBV6-6 and TRBJ1-4, with a possible D match to TRBD1 (5 bases). Germline V gene sequence: CDR1 MNHNY, CDR2 SVGAGI (reference sequence). This CDR3 has 13 residues. V gave up 7 bases and J gave up 0 bases, with 6 bases separating them. The CDR3 loop reads CASKTATNEKLFF. The CDR3 DNA is TGTGCCAGCAAGACAGCAACTAATGAAAAACTGTTTTTT.

The genes are TRBV11-2 and TRBJ2-7; perhaps TRBD1 as D (6 bases). V was pared by 5 bases and J by 3 bases, with 11 bases between. The CDR3 extends over 13 amino acids. The V gene's germline CDR1 is SGHAT and CDR2 FQNNGV. The CDR3 sequence is CASSTGTLYEQYF. CDR3 DNA sequence: TGTGCCAGCAGCACAGGGACACTCTACGAGCAGTACTTC.